These 23 T cell receptor beta chains were sequenced from one sample in a study of spatial heterogeneity in lung cancer. One entry per CDR3 protein, called by TCRdb with MiXCR from the 5' RACE reads. The table lists some 120,000 distinct CDR3 sequences, 12% of them singletons, with roughly 17% in the top ten. Noted time point: blood at routine non-recurrence follow-up after resection. Unsorted tumor, nontumor lung tissue or cryopreserved PBMC supplied the whole RNA. The sequencing here drew on PBMCs, taken at follow-up. These TCRs come from a male donor with early-stage non-small cell lung cancer.

This clonotype has ten or more counts. This sequence joins TRBV7-2 and TRBJ1-1, with D hard to call. The CDR3 has 13 residues. The germline V gene encodes CDR1 SGHTA and CDR2 FQGNSA. V lost 5 bases and J 4 bases, leaving 11 bases between the germline ends. The CDR3: CASSPNTGTEAFF. The DNA of the CDR3 is TGTGCCAGCAGCCCCAATACGGGCACTGAAGCTTTCTTT.

This clonotype was observed a handful of times. The rearrangement uses TRBV15 and TRBJ2-3; D not resolved. Between the trimmed V and J ends, which lost 0 bases and 4 bases, there was a span of 5 bases. The CDR3 is 13 amino acids. Per germline, CDR1 LNHNV and CDR2 YYDKDF (reference sequence). The CDR3 DNA follows: TGTGCCACCAGCAGAGATTTTTCAGATACGCAGTATTTT. Translation gives CATSRDFSDTQYF.

This clonotype was seen repeatedly, ten times or more. V is TRBV4-1 and J is TRBJ1-1, with unresolved D. The CDR3 contains 15 residues. Trimming shortened V by 1 base and J by 1 base, and 10 bases separated the two germline ends. In germline, CDR1 is MGHRA, CDR2 YSYEKL. DNA of the CDR3: TGCGCCAGCAGCCAAGGCACCATTCAGAACACTGAAGCTTTCTTT. Translation gives CASSQGTIQNTEAFF.

Concerning this clonotype: A much larger clone lies a single base off, so this may be a read error. This chain uses TRBV7-3 with TRBJ1-5; 10 nucleotides match TRBD1. From germline, CDR1 is SGHTA and CDR2 FQGTGA. The CDR3 is made up of 14 amino acids. CDR3 nucleotides: TGTGGCAGCAGCAAAGACAGGGGGCTTCAGCCCCAGCATTTT. Translated: CGSSKDRGLQPQHF.

Many counts were recorded for this clonotype. The CDR3: CSARGGYSNQPQHF. The CDR3 DNA follows: TGCAGTGCTAGAGGGGGCTATAGCAATCAGCCCCAGCATTTT. The chain recombines TRBV20-1 with TRBJ1-5; D is perhaps TRBD1 (5 bases). V lost 1 base to trimming and J lost 0 bases, with 7 bases between them. CDR1 is DFQATT and CDR2 is SNEGSKA in the germline V gene (reference sequence). The CDR3 has 14 residues.

In its sample, this clonotype was seen a few times. The chain joins TRBV10-3 to TRBJ2-3, with 9 bases fitting TRBD1. The CDR3 length is 16 residues. Losses at the gene ends were 6 bases for V and 0 bases for J; bases not matched to a gene: 7. Germline loops: CDR1 ENHRY, CDR2 SYGVKD. The CDR3 DNA reads TGTGCCATCAGGAAGCGCGGGACAGGGAGCACAGATACGCAGTATTTT. The encoded protein is CAIRKRGTGSTDTQYF.

There are a few counts of this clonotype. The V call is TRBV7-9, the J call TRBJ2-1; D is uncertain. Trimming pared 0 bases from V and 1 base from J, leaving 7 bases between. The CDR3 covers 15 residues. CDR1 is SEHNR and CDR2 is FQNEAQ in the germline V gene (reference sequence). CDR3 sequence (DNA): TGTGCCAGCAGCTTAGCTGGGATATCCTACAATGAGCAGTTCTTC. Its translation is CASSLAGISYNEQFF.

The V and J genes are TRBV6-2 or TRBV6-3 and TRBJ2-3; 7 bases agree with TRBD1. The V gene end was trimmed by 7 bases and the J gene end by 5 bases; junction bases not matched to a gene: 6. CDR3 length: 13 amino acids. Looked up from germline, CDR1 is MNHEY and CDR2 is SVGEGT. This CDR3 is CASTNGQVDTQYF. Here the CDR3 DNA reads TGTGCCAGCACCAACGGACAGGTAGATACGCAGTATTTT.

This clonotype was found many times. CDR3 loop: CASSESLGKETQYF. Here the CDR3 DNA reads TGCGCCAGCAGTGAGTCTCTGGGGAAAGAGACCCAGTACTTC. The J gene is TRBJ2-5, the V gene TRBV10-1; D not certain. V shed 0 bases and J shed 3 bases, with 8 bases lying between them. Germline V lookup: CDR1 WNHNN, CDR2 SYGVQD (reference sequence). The CDR3 runs to 14 residues.

The V and J genes are TRBV7-2 and TRBJ2-7; no clear D. With 5 bases removed from V and 2 bases from J, the gap between germline ends came to 13 bases. CDR1 is SGHTA, CDR2 FQGNSA, per germline. This CDR3 contains 14 residues. The CDR3: CASSPDRRTYEQYF. CDR3 nucleotide sequence: TGTGCCAGCAGCCCGGACCGGAGAACCTACGAGCAGTACTTC.

Ten or more counts support this clonotype. This chain joins TRBV27 and TRBJ1-1, with D possibly TRBD1 on 5 matching bases. The CDR3 loop spans 14 amino acids. In germline, CDR1 is MNHEY, CDR2 SMNVEV (reference sequence). Trimming removed 2 bases from V and 0 bases from J, with 7 bases in between. The CDR3: CASSLRQMNTEAFF. The DNA of the CDR3 is TGTGCCAGCAGTTTACGACAGATGAACACTGAAGCTTTCTTT.

This clonotype showed up many times. The gene calls are TRBV10-3 and TRBJ1-5, with 7 bases aligning to TRBD1. The CDR3 is made up of 14 amino acids. Trimming at V came to 4 bases and at J to 3 bases, leaving 3 bases not matched to a gene. Germline CDR1 ENHRY, CDR2 SYGVKD. The CDR3 protein is CAISAGTDNQPQHF. DNA of the CDR3: TGTGCCATCAGTGCCGGGACAGACAATCAGCCCCAGCATTTT.

In this sample, this clonotype turned up many times. V is TRBV2 and J is TRBJ2-2, with 7 nucleotides matching TRBD1. V gave up 1 base and J gave up 6 bases; unmatched junction bases: 5. The CDR3 totals 15 residues. Germline V CDR1 and CDR2: SNHLY, FYNNEI. Here the CDR3 DNA reads TGTGCCAGCAGTGAAGAGAACAGGGGCGCCGGGGAGCTGTTTTTT. Residues: CASSEENRGAGELFF.

V and J are TRBV4-3 and TRBJ2-7; unclear D gene. The CDR3 has 16 residues. V lost 0 bases and J lost 1, with 13 bases in between. Germline V lookup: CDR1 LGHNA, CDR2 YSLEER. The CDR3 loop reads CASSQDQGQGSYEQYF. The CDR3 DNA reads as TGCGCCAGCAGCCAAGACCAAGGCCAAGGGTCCTACGAGCAGTACTTC.

This clonotype was counted ten times or more. The V gene is TRBV9, the J gene TRBJ1-6; TRBD1 aligns across 7 bases. CDR3 length equals 14 residues. Germline loops: CDR1 SGDLS, CDR2 YYNGEE. V gave up 3 bases and J gave up 5 bases; unmatched junction bases: 2. CDR3 sequence (DNA): TGTGCCAGCAGCGCGGGACAGAATAATTCACCCCTCCACTTT. Amino acid sequence: CASSAGQNNSPLHF.

This chain connects TRBV4-1 to TRBJ2-1; possibly TRBD2 for D (6 bases). V gave up 0 bases and J gave up 6 bases, with 27 bases separating them. This CDR3 spans 20 amino acids. Germline V gene lookup returns CDR1 MGHRA and CDR2 YSYEKL. Here the CDR3 DNA reads TGCGCCAGCAGCCAAGATCTCAAACCAGTTTTCGCCGACGGGGGCAATGAGCAGTTCTTC. Translated, it gives CASSQDLKPVFADGGNEQFF.

The chain has TRBV12-3 or TRBV12-4 and TRBJ1-2, with a weak D call TRBD1 (6 bases). The germline V and J ends were trimmed by 8 bases and 7 bases, with 11 bases remaining between them. The CDR3 consists of 11 residues. The CDR3 protein is CASRGGLGYTF. In nucleotides, the CDR3 is TGTGCCAGCCGAGGGGGGCTTGGCTACACCTTC.

This clonotype was seen ten or more times. The chain couples TRBV24-1 to TRBJ2-1, with a tentative D call TRBD1 (5 bases). CDR1 and CDR2 (germline): KGHDR, SFDVKD. The CDR3 is 15 residues long. The ends were cut back, 5 bases at V and 6 bases at J, with 16 bases in the middle. The CDR3 here is CATSGPTGLVNEQFF. CDR3 in DNA: TGTGCCACCAGTGGGCCCACAGGTTTGGTCAATGAGCAGTTCTTC.

This clonotype has ten or more counts. The chain joins TRBV4-3 to TRBJ2-2, with D possibly being TRBD1 or TRBD2 (5 bases each). The CDR3 is 16 residues long. V shed 4 bases and J shed 2 bases, with 14 bases lying between them. CDR1 is LGHNA, CDR2 YSLEER, per germline. The CDR3 coding sequence is TGCGCCAGCAGCCCGTATGGGACCGACAACACCGGGGAGCTGTTTTTT. Translated, it gives CASSPYGTDNTGELFF.

There are many counts of this clonotype. The rearrangement joins TRBV6-2 or TRBV6-3 to TRBJ2-7; 7 nucleotides line up with TRBD2. Germline CDR1 and CDR2: MNHEY and SVGEGT. The CDR3 spans 15 residues. The trim removed 2 bases at V and 4 bases at J, leaving 8 bases unmatched. The CDR3 DNA is TGTGCCAGCAGTTACGGGCGGGGGAGTAGGTACGAGCAGTACTTC. Translation gives CASSYGRGSRYEQYF.

This clonotype was seen many times. J is TRBJ2-2 and V is TRBV12-3 or TRBV12-4, with D perhaps matching TRBD1 (7 bases). V was pared by 2 bases and J by 5 bases, with 12 bases between. This CDR3 contains 15 residues. The CDR3: CASSLKGAGTGELFF. In DNA, the CDR3 is TGTGCCAGCAGTTTAAAGGGGGCGGGGACCGGGGAGCTGTTTTTT.

Only a few counts were recorded for this clonotype. The chain recombines TRBV6-5 with TRBJ1-1, with 12 positions matching TRBD1. The length of the CDR3 is 17 residues. Germline lookup yields CDR1 MNHEY and CDR2 SVGAGI. With 1 base clipped from V and 7 bases from J, the junction kept 10 bases outside the gene matches. CDR3 residues: CASSYLGVGTGGNEAFF. The CDR3 DNA follows: TGTGCCAGCAGTTACTTGGGCGTAGGGACAGGGGGCAATGAAGCTTTCTTT.

This clonotype was recorded a few times. The chain carries TRBV21-1 and TRBJ2-6; the D call in the table, TRBD1, was not verified against the DNA. TRBV21-1 is assigned pseudogene status. The CDR3 is 17 residues long. CDR3 sequence reads: CASSTRDRGSGANVLTF. In DNA, the CDR3 is TGTGCCAGCAGCACACGGGACAGGGGCTCTGGGGCCAACGTCCTGACTTTC.